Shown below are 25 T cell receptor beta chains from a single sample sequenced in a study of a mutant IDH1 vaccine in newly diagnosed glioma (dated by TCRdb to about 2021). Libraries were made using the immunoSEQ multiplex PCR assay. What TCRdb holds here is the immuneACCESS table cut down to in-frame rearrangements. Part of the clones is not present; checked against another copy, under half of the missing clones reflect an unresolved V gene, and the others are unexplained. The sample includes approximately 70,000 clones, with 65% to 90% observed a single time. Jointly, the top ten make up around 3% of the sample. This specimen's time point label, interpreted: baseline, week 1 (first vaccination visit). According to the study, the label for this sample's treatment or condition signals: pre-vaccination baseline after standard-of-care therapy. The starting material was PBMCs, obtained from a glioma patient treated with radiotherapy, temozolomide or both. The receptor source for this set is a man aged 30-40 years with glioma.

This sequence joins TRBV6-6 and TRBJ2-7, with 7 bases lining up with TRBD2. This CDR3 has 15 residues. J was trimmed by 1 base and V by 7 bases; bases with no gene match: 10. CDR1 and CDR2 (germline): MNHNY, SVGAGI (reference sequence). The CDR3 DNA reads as TGTGCCAGCACTCCCCCGGGGGGAGGTTCCTACGAGCAGTACTTC. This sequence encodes CASTPPGGGSYEQYF.

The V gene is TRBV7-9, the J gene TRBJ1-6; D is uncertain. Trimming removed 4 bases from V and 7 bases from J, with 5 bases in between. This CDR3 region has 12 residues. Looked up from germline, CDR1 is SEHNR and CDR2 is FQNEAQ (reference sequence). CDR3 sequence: CASSSINSPLHF. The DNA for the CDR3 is TGTGCCAGCAGCTCTATCAATTCACCCCTCCACTTT.

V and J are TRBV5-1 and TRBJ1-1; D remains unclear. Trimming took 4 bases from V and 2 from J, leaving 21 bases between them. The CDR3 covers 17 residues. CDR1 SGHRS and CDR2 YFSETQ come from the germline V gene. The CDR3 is CASSKGPRGGINTEAFF. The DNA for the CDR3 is TGCGCCAGCAGCAAGGGTCCCCGCGGAGGGATTAACACTGAAGCTTTCTTT.

Here the CDR3 reads CASSLMQVGDGYTF. Written as DNA, the CDR3 is TGTGCCAGCAGCTTGATGCAGGTGGGGGATGGCTACACCTTC. V gene TRBV7-9 combines with J gene TRBJ1-2; tentatively, D is TRBD1 (5 bases). This CDR3 is 14 amino acids long. The V gene's germline CDR1 is SEHNR and CDR2 FQNEAQ (reference sequence). V lost 3 bases and J 6 bases, leaving 14 bases between the germline ends.

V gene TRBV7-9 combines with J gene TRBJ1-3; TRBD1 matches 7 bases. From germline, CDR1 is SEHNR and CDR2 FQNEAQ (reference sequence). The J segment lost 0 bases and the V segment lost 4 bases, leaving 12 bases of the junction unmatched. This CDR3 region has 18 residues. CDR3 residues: CASSSSPGTVLSGNTIYF. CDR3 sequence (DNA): TGTGCCAGCAGCTCGAGTCCCGGGACAGTTCTCTCTGGAAACACCATATATTTT.

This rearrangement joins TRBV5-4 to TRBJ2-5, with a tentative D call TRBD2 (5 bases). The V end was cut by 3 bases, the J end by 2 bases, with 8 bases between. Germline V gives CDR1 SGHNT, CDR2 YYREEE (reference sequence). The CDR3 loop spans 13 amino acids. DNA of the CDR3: TGTGCCAGCAGCTCAGGACTGCAAGAGACCCAGTACTTC. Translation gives CASSSGLQETQYF.

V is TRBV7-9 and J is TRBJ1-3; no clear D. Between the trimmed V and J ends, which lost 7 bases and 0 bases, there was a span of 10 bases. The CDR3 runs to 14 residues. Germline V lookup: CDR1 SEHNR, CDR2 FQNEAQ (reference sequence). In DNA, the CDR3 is TGTGCCAGCAAAGGCAGCCACTCTGGAAACACCATATATTTT. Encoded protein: CASKGSHSGNTIYF.

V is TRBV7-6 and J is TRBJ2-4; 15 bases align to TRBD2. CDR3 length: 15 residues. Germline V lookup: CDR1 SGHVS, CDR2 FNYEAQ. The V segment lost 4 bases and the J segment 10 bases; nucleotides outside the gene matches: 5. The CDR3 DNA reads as TGTGCCAGCAGCTGGACTAGCGGGGGGGCAGGGATTCAGTACTTC. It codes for CASSWTSGGAGIQYF.

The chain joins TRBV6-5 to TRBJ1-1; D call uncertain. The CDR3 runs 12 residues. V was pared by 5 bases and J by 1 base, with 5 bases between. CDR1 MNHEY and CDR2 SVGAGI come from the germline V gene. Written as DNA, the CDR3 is TGTGCCAGCAGTCCGCAGAACACTGAAGCTTTCTTT. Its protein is CASSPQNTEAFF.

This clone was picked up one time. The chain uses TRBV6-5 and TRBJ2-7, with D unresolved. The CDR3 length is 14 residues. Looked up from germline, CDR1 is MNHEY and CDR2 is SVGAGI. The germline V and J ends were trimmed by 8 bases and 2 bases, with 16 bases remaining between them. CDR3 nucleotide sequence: TGTGCCAGCCGGCCAACCCGAACTACCTACGAGCAGTACTTC. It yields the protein CASRPTRTTYEQYF.

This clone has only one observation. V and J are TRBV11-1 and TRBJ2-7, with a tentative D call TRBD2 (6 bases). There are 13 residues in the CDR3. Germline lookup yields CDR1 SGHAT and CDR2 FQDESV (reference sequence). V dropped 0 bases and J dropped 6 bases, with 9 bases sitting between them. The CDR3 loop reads CASSLARLGEQYF. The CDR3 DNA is TGTGCCAGCAGCTTAGCCCGACTAGGCGAGCAGTACTTC.

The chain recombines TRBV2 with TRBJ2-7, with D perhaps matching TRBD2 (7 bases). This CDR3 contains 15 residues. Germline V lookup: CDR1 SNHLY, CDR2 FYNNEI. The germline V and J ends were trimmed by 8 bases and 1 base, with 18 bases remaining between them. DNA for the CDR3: TGTGCCAGCCTCCGGGGGGCAGGGCCTTCCTACGAGCAGTACTTC. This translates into CASLRGAGPSYEQYF.

The CDR3 sequence is CASSGQGYNSPLHF. In DNA form, the CDR3 reads TGTGCCAGCAGTGGACAGGGTTATAATTCACCCCTCCACTTT. This chain uses TRBV6-1 with TRBJ1-6; 7 bases line up with TRBD1. There are 14 residues in the CDR3. J lost 4 bases, V lost 4 bases, and 1 base had no gene match. CDR1 and CDR2 (germline): MNHNS, SASEGT.

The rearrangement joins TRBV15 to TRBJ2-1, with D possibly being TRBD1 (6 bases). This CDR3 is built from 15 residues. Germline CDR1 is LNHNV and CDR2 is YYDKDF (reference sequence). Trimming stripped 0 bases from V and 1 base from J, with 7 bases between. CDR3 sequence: CATSREGASYNEQFF. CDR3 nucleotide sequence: TGTGCCACCAGCAGAGAGGGGGCGTCCTACAATGAGCAGTTCTTC.

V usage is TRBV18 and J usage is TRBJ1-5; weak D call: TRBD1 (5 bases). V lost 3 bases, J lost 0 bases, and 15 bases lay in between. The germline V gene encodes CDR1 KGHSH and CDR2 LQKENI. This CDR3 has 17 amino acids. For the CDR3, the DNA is TGTGCCAGCTCACCCCTACCATCCGACAGTAGCAATCAGCCCCAGCATTTT. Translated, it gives CASSPLPSDSSNQPQHF. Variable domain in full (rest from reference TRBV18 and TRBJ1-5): NAGVMQNPRHLVRRRGQEARLRCSPMKGHSHVYWYRQLPEEGLKFMVYLQKENIIDESGMPKERFSAEFPKEGPSILRIQQVVRGDSAAYFCASSPLPSDSSNQPQHFGDGTRLSIL.

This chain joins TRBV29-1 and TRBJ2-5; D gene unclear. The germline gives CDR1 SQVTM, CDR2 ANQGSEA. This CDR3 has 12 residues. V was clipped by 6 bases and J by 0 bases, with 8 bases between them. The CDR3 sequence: CSVLQYQETQYF. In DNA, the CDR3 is TGCAGCGTACTACAGTACCAAGAGACCCAGTACTTC.

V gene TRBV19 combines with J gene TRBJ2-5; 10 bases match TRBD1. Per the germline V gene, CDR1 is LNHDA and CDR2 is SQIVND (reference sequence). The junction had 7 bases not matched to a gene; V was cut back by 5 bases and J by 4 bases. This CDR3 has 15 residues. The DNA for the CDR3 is TGTGCCAGTAGTGTAAGGGACAGGGGATCAGAGACCCAGTACTTC. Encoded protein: CASSVRDRGSETQYF.

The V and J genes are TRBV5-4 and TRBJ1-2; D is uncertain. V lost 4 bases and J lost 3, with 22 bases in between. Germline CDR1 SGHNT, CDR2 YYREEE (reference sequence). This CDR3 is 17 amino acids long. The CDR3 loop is CASSLVARLAQDYGYTF. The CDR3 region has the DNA TGTGCCAGCAGCCTGGTGGCCCGATTGGCCCAGGACTATGGCTACACCTTC.

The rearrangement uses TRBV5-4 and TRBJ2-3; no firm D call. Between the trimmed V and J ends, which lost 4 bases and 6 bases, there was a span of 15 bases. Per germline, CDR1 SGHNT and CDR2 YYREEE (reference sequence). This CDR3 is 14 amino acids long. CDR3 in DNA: TGTGCCAGCAGCCCCCAAGGCCTTAAGGATACGCAGTATTTT. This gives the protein CASSPQGLKDTQYF.

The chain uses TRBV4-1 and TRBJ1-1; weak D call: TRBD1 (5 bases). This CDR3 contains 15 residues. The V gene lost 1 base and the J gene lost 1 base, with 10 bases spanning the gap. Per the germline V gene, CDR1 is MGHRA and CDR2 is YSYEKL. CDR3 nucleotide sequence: TGCGCCAGCAGCCAAGTGGGGCAATCGAACACTGAAGCTTTCTTT. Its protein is CASSQVGQSNTEAFF.

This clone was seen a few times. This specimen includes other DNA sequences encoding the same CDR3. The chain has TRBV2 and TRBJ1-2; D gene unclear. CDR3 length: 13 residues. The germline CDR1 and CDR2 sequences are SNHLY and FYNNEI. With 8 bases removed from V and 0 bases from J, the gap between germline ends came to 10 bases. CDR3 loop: CASGQSPNYGYTF. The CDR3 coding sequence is TGTGCCAGCGGTCAGAGTCCTAACTATGGCTACACCTTC.

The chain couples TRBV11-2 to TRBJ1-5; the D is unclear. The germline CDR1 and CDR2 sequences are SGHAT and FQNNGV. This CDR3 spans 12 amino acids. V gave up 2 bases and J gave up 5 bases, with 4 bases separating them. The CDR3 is CASSLRDQPQHF. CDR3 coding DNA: TGTGCCAGCAGCTTAAGAGATCAGCCCCAGCATTTT.

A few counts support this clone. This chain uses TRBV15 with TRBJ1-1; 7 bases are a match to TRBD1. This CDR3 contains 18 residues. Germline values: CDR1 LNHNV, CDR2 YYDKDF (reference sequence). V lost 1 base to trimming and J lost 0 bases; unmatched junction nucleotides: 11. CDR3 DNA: TGTGCCACCAGCAGAGGGAGGGAGAGGGGGCGATTGAACACTGAAGCTTTCTTT. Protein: CATSRGRERGRLNTEAFF.

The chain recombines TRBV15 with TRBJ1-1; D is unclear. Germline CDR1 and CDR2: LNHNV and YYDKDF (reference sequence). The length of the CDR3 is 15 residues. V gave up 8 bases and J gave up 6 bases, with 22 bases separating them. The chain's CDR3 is CATSRGWPLKAEAFF. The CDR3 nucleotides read TGTGCCACCTCCAGAGGGTGGCCCTTGAAGGCTGAAGCTTTCTTT.

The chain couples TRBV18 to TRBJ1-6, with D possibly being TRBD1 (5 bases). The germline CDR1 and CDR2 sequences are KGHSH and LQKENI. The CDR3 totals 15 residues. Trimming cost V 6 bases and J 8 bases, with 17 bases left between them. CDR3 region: CASSPGGVGYSPLHF. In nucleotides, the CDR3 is TGTGCCAGCTCCCCGGGAGGGGTCGGGTATTCACCCCTCCACTTT.